This is a list of T cell receptor beta chains from one sample in a study of blood T cell repertoires in COVID-19. The data were produced by immunoSEQ multiplex PCR, yet TCRdb's version contains in-frame clones alone and is incomplete. The table has 230,000 or so clones, approximately 90% seen once; the top ten hold just over 2.5%. The sample consisted of PBMCs or T cells enriched from blood (not recorded which). Every receptor here comes from a woman aged 30 to 39 who had recovered from COVID-19. The CDR3 runs from the conserved cysteine through the conserved F or W. Fields, in order: clone size, J gene, D gene, V gene, CDR3 DNA, CDR3 protein. D genes are given only for firm matches. A clone size is listed for some rows: how often the clone was seen (once, few, many), or a class if it is expanded.

.	TRBJ1-1	.	TRBV6-2/TRBV6-3	TGTGCCAGCAGTCCCACTCAGGGGATATACACTGAAGCTTTCTTT	CASSPTQGIYTEAFF
.	TRBJ2-1	TRBD2	TRBV5-4	TGTGCCAGCATGATAGCGGGGGGGAATCGAGGGAATGAGCAGTTCTTC	CASMIAGGNRGNEQFF
few	TRBJ2-2	TRBD2	TRBV15	TGTGCCACCAGCAGAGATCGGGAGGGCTACACCGGGGAGCTGTTTTTT	CATSRDREGYTGELFF
.	TRBJ1-1	.	TRBV7-9	TGTGCCAGCAGCCCACCCTGGGGGGGTACTGAAGCTTTCTTT	CASSPPWGGTEAFF
.	TRBJ2-7	.	TRBV9	TGTGCCAGCAGCGTACAGGGGTCCTCCTACGAGCAGTACTTC	CASSVQGSSYEQYF
.	TRBJ1-3	.	TRBV7-8	TGTGCCAGCAGCTTACGAGACAGGTCTTCTGGAAACACCATATATTTT	CASSLRDRSSGNTIYF
.	TRBJ2-7	TRBD1	TRBV4-1	TGCGCCAGCAGCCGTAAAGGGGGCGAAAACGAGCAGTACTTC	CASSRKGGENEQYF
.	TRBJ1-2	TRBD1	TRBV7-2	TGTGCCAGCAGCACTGAAGACAGGGGCTACTATGGCTACACCTTC	CASSTEDRGYYGYTF
.	TRBJ2-7	.	TRBV7-3	TGTGCCAGCAGCTTAGGTAGGGTCCAGGGTACCGCCGAGCAGTACTTC	CASSLGRVQGTAEQYF
.	TRBJ1-1	TRBD1	TRBV19	TGTGCCAGTTCAAAAGACAGGGGGCTAACTGAAGCTTTCTTT	CASSKDRGLTEAFF
.	TRBJ2-5	TRBD2	TRBV29-1	TGCAGCTCCCTAGCGGGGGGGGTGGAGACCCAGTACTTC	CSSLAGGVETQYF
.	TRBJ1-6	TRBD1	TRBV27	TGTGCCAGCAGACCCGGGACAGCTAATTCACCCCTCCACTTT	CASRPGTANSPLHF
.	TRBJ2-2	TRBD2	TRBV9	TGTGCCCGCGGCGGGGGGGCGAACACCGGGGAGCTGTTTTTT	CARGGGANTGELFF
.	TRBJ2-7	TRBD1	TRBV6-5	TGTGCCAGCAGTTACGACAACAGGGGACCCTACGAGCAGTACTTC	CASSYDNRGPYEQYF
few	TRBJ1-1	.	TRBV25-1	TGTGCCAGCAGTCCCCGTTTGGCCACTGAAGCTTTCTTT	CASSPRLATEAFF
.	TRBJ2-3	TRBD1	TRBV15	TGTGCCACGAGCGAACAGGGGTCAGATACGCAGTATTTT	CATSEQGSDTQYF
.	TRBJ1-6	TRBD1	TRBV7-2	TGTGCCAGCAGCTTATCGACAGGGAGTTCACCCCTCCACTTT	CASSLSTGSSPLHF
.	TRBJ1-2	.	TRBV3-1/TRBV3-2	TGTGCCAGCAGTCCCGACGCCTCAGGGATCAACTATGGCTACACCTTC	CASSPDASGINYGYTF
.	TRBJ1-5	TRBD1	TRBV19	TGTGCCAGTACCAGAACGTCGACAGGGGGATATCAGCCCCAGCATTTT	CASTRTSTGGYQPQHF
.	TRBJ1-5	TRBD1	TRBV15	TGTGCCACCAGCAGACCCGGACAGGGGTACAATCAGCCCCAGCATTTT	CATSRPGQGYNQPQHF
.	TRBJ1-4	.	TRBV18	TGTGCCAGCCTAAGATCAGGGGCCCATAATGAAAAACTGTTTTTT	CASLRSGAHNEKLFF
once	TRBJ2-1	TRBD2	TRBV7-2	TGTGCCAGCAGCTTGGAGCGGGATACCTACAATGAGCAGTTCTTC	CASSLERDTYNEQFF
.	TRBJ2-5	.	TRBV27	TGTGCCAGCAGTTTATCCCGACAGGCCAGAGGCCCCGAGACCCAGTACTTC	CASSLSRQARGPETQYF